This T cell receptor (beta chain) comes out of a study of shared clonotypes between healthy human individuals (dated by TCRdb to the early 2020s). For the wider study: Two women and three men aged 18 to 49 years were included in the cohort. For each donor, CD4 naive and CD4 memory were each run on three plates, CD8 naive on two plates, and CD8 memory on one plate. Different laboratories and diverse techniques were used to prepare libraries and sequence TCR repertoires, to increase sequencing depth and limit assay-specific biases. To estimate repertoire size and how much clonotype sharing occurs between individuals, the study deeply sequenced the blood TCR repertoires of a handful of healthy adults. Per donor, leukapheresis produced somewhere between about 0.85 and 9.5 billion PBMCs. Findings and caveats that apply to the study as a whole: Even with the large sequencing depth, rarefaction of the sorted-subset datasets indicated that sequencing was incomplete. Larger estimated clonotype richness was generally found for naive subsets than for memory subsets. Sampling was restricted to blood, and TCR repertoires in tissues likely differ from the TCR repertoires found in blood. Pairwise subsampling indicated that sequencing depth was expected to affect the degree of clonotype sharing among donors. Clonotypes shared by all four sorted-subset donors showed higher generation probabilities than non-shared clonotypes. Around 5% of naive CD4, roughly 3.6% of naive CD8, about 2.1% of memory CD4, and 0.4% of memory CD8 clonotypes were shared across several donors. The genetic and exposure-history diversity represented was limited by the small number of donors.

The donors were healthy, HIV-negative adults who had no recently reported acute infections or vaccinations. Every donor was a Caucasian adult residing in Nashville, Tennessee, USA. CD4+ T cells were enriched through magnetic negative selection, after which naive cells were positively selected on CD45RA and the remaining negative fraction served as the memory subset. After blood collection by leukapheresis, PBMCs were isolated using Ficoll-Histopaque density gradient centrifugation and then cryopreserved in the vapor phase of liquid nitrogen. Purity and quantity of every magnetically sorted T cell population were checked by analytical flow cytometry. Each sorted fraction had its genomic DNA isolated and then quantified by UV absorbance on a Nanodrop 2000c. TCR CDR3 regions were amplified from genomic DNA by multiplex PCR using the deep immunoSEQ assay. Extracted genomic DNA from each cell subset was distributed evenly across all wells of several immunoSEQ 96-well plates, and each plate was treated as a replicate. For sorted subsets, 150 to 200 ng genomic DNA, equal to some 28,000 T cell genomes, was loaded into each replicate PCR. The purified libraries were quantified using a Qubit 3.0 fluorometer, sized with a Bioanalyzer 2100, and then quantified again using the KAPA Library Quantification kit. Each immunoSEQ 96-well plate was sequenced on its own single-read 150-cycle Illumina NextSeq 550 flow cell. Processing in the source paper ran as follows. Because the immunoSEQ output held only junctional sequences and lacked quality scores, the filtering could not match the filtering applied to full-length reads. To assign V/J genes and CDR3, sequences were annotated using PyIR, a Python wrapper for IgBLAST v1.9, with IMGT germline references. Any read was removed if the V/J assignment was weak (E-value above 1e-6), the CDR3 was missing, or the read contained stop codons, out-of-frame junctions, or ambiguous translated residues. V3J clonotypes were defined as sequences sharing an identical inferred V gene, J gene, and CDR3 amino acid sequence. To compute the percentage overlap between repertoires, the number of shared unique clonotypes was divided by the size of the smaller repertoire. Richness of each repertoire was evaluated using RTK rarefaction, the Chao1 estimator, and Recon v2.1 estimates of unobserved clonotypes. For all TCRbeta clonotypes obtained by the gDNA method from a few donors, generation probabilities were computed with OLGA. Imported from immuneACCESS, the table was reduced by TCRdb to in-frame sequences with V and J called. These copies leave out some clones; in studies compared against another copy, an unresolved V gene accounts for under half, and the cause of the remainder is not known. That table furnishes V, J and clone size, whereas the DNA furnished D and trimming. In all, the sample holds about 1 million clones, and around 76% of those were seen once. The ten largest clones capture around 1.5% of the sample.

The germline V end is reduced by 4 bases and the J end by 4 bases; junction bases left unmatched: 4. Per the germline V gene, MNHNS is the CDR1 and SASEGT is the CDR2. Taken from cysteine to phenylalanine, the CDR3 has 14 residues. Solely the CDR3 DNA is kept, with 42 bases framed from the first base. In regard to this clone: No antigen is known for it. Per-nucleotide qualities are absent, and no much larger clonotype sits a single base away.

The clonotype was recovered from a man aged 18-30 years in good health. The sequenced material came from memory CD4+ T cells sorted from blood. The cell subset or site label, read with the paper, signifies: CD45RA-negative fraction. The rearranged chain carries TRBV6-1 and TRBJ1-5, and 7 junctional nucleotides match TRBD1. The CDR3 region has the sequence CASSAGQLNQPQHF. The nucleotide sequence reads TGTGCCAGCAGTGCGGGACAGCTGAATCAGCCCCAGCATTTT.